The 7 T cell receptor beta chains below all came from one sample that was sequenced in a study of OX40 agonist ivuxolimab in advanced cancers. Generated by immunoSEQ multiplex PCR, the TCRdb table keeps only in-frame clones and is missing some. The table includes about 23,000 clones, around 79% detected once. Sequencing was performed on CD4+ or CD8+ T cells sorted from blood, taken in a trial of the OX40 agonist ivuxolimab. The receptors were sampled from an adult with an advanced solid tumor such as melanoma, head and neck, liver or kidney cancer.

V and J are TRBV28 and TRBJ1-3; no clear D. The CDR3 loop spans 14 amino acids. Germline V CDR1 and CDR2: MDHEN, SYDVKM. Trimming removed 3 bases from V and 4 bases from J, with 10 bases in between. CDR3 region: CASSFRGSGNTIYF. In DNA, the CDR3 is TGTGCCAGCAGTTTTCGGGGATCGGGAAACACCATATATTTT.

This clone was seen only once. The chain uses TRBV6-6 and TRBJ1-1, with D perhaps matching TRBD1 (5 bases). The CDR3 spans 13 residues. Per germline, CDR1 MNHNY and CDR2 SVGAGI (reference sequence). V was cut by 6 bases and J by 10 bases, with 18 bases left in between. In nucleotides, the CDR3 is TGTGCCAGCAGAACCAGGGAACGAAGTCGAGCTTTCTTT. Its protein is CASRTRERSRAFF.

The genes are TRBV5-4 and TRBJ1-1; D is possibly TRBD1 (6 bases). Trimming shortened V by 0 bases and J by 3 bases, and 6 bases separated the two germline ends. Looked up from germline, CDR1 is SGHNT and CDR2 is YYREEE (reference sequence). This CDR3 has 13 residues. As DNA, the CDR3 is TGTGCCAGCAGCTTGGACAGGGACACTGAAGCTTTCTTT. Translated, it gives CASSLDRDTEAFF.

This clone was recorded once. The V and J genes are TRBV4-1 and TRBJ1-5; TRBD1 agrees at 8 bases. V was clipped by 2 bases and J by 6 bases; unmatched bases: 12. The CDR3 spans 17 residues. The germline V gene has CDR1 MGHRA and CDR2 YSYEKL. CDR3 DNA sequence: TGCGCCAGCAGCCAATCCGGGACAGGCCTCTCAGGTCAGCCCCAGCATTTT. This codes for CASSQSGTGLSGQPQHF.

This chain uses TRBV7-2 with TRBJ2-7, with 9 bases lining up with TRBD2. Losses at the gene ends were 5 bases for V and 0 bases for J; bases not matched to a gene: 5. The CDR3 has 15 residues. Germline assignment: CDR1 SGHTA and CDR2 FQGNSA. CDR3 amino acids: CASSIGLASSYEQYF. Written as DNA, the CDR3 is TGTGCCAGCAGCATCGGACTAGCGAGCTCCTACGAGCAGTACTTC. Variable domain in full (rest from reference TRBV7-2 and TRBJ2-7): GAGVSQSPSNKVTEKGKDVELRCDPISGHTALYWYRQSLGQGLEFLIYFQGNSAPDKSGLPSDRFSAERTGGSVSTLTIQRTQQEDSAVYLCASSIGLASSYEQYFGPGTRLTVT.

This chain links TRBV18 with TRBJ2-2, with D maybe TRBD1 (6 bases). The V gene's germline CDR1 is KGHSH and CDR2 LQKENI. This CDR3 has 16 residues. With 2 bases removed from V and 4 bases from J, the gap between germline ends came to 14 bases. The CDR3 DNA reads as TGTGCCAGCTCACCAAGTGGACAGATGAGCACCGGGGAGCTGTTTTTT. Translated: CASSPSGQMSTGELFF.

The rearrangement uses TRBV18 and TRBJ2-1; 8 bases map to TRBD1. The CDR3 is made up of 14 amino acids. J lost 3 bases, V lost 8 bases, and 6 bases had no gene match. Looked up from germline, CDR1 is KGHSH and CDR2 is LQKENI. The CDR3 coding sequence is TGTGCCAGCACCGGGACAGGAGGCTACAATGAGCAGTTCTTC. It encodes CASTGTGGYNEQFF.